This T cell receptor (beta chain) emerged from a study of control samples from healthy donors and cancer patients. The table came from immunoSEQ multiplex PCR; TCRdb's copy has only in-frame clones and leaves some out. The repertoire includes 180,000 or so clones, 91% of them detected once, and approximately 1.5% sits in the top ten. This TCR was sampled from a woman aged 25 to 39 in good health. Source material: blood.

CDR3 protein: CASGPGLAEAETQYF. CDR3 nucleotides: TGTGCTAGTGGCCCGGGACTAGCGGAGGCCGAGACCCAGTACTTC. V usage is TRBV12-5 and J usage is TRBJ2-5, with TRBD2 matching over 11 bases. The CDR3 consists of 15 residues. Trimming removed 6 bases from V and 5 bases from J; junction bases left unmatched: 8. Germline values: CDR1 LGHNT, CDR2 FRNRAP. The variable domain in full, completed from reference TRBV12-5 and TRBJ2-5, reads DARVTQTPRHKVTEMGQEVTMRCQPILGHNTVFWYRQTMMQGLELLAYFRNRAPLDDSGMPKDRFSAEMPDATLATLKIQPSEPRDSAVYFCASGPGLAEAETQYFGPGTRLLVL.